A selection of T cell receptor beta chains follows, all from one sample in a study of T-cell reconstitution after alpha-beta-depleted transplantation in children. TCRdb passed the PCR reads through MiXCR, listing each CDR3 protein once. The data hold 330,000 or so distinct CDR3 sequences, with over 9% observed a single time. The material was PBMCs from the stem cell graft donor, obtained from the stem cell graft. The receptor source for this set is a human donor who donated a stem cell graft to a child with acute lymphoblastic leukemia. Both conserved end residues are trimmed from each CDR3. The D gene is left open where the match is weak. For some rows the clone size is stated as once, few or many, or as a class when expanded; others skip it.

>TRBV5-1|15|few|TRBJ2-2|TRBD1
ASSRTILTGGTGELF
>TRBV7-2|13|-|TRBJ1-5|-
ASSLTPGPAQPQH
>TRBV20-1|11|many|TRBJ2-5|-
SARDWLKETQY
>TRBV10-3|16|-|TRBJ2-2|TRBD2
AISESVAGGSNTGELF
>TRBV11-2|16|few|TRBJ2-1|TRBD2
ADSGRNSLAGVGNEQF
>TRBV27|11|few|TRBJ2-7|-
ASKRNGKYEQY
>TRBV29-1|12|few|TRBJ2-3|TRBD1
SVPDRGLADTQY
>TRBV5-1|12|many|TRBJ2-2|-
ASSLSLDVGELF
>TRBV4-1|10|few|TRBJ2-4|-
ASSQAPWVQY
>TRBV20-1|12|few|TRBJ2-1|-
SARGEKGINEQF
>TRBV9|14|many|TRBJ2-4|-
ASSVGPKLAKNIQY
>TRBV5-1|12|-|TRBJ1-1|TRBD1
ASRANRGQAEAF
>TRBV5-1|13|-|TRBJ2-1|-
ASSSSTSSYNEQF
>TRBV5-5|12|few|TRBJ2-7|TRBD1
ASSSGQGMDEQY
>TRBV7-2|13|-|TRBJ1-1|-
ASSTRGTANTEAF
>TRBV12-3/TRBV12-4|13|many|TRBJ1-1|-
ASSVGAGGNTEAF
>TRBV7-6|13|few|TRBJ2-5|TRBD2
ASSFLAGDQETQY
>TRBV30|9|-|TRBJ1-2|-
ARTLDAGYT
>TRBV6-1|12|few|TRBJ2-2|-
ASSQIHPTRELF
>TRBV27|13|many|TRBJ1-5|-
ASSPQRDSNQPQH
>TRBV5-1|12|few|TRBJ2-7|-
ASSLGSASYEQY
>TRBV6-5|14|-|TRBJ2-1|-
ASSYSRGRLYNEQF
>TRBV5-7|15|many|TRBJ2-6|-
ASSSTGARSGANVLT
>TRBV7-7|16|few|TRBJ2-5|TRBD2
ASSSRTSGSSLGETQY
>TRBV5-1|14|many|TRBJ2-3|-
ASSLSDSGHTDTQY
>TRBV10-3|15|few|TRBJ1-2|TRBD1
AISEKRTGSFDYGYT
>TRBV5-6|13|many|TRBJ2-3|TRBD2
ASSFGLAATDTQY
>TRBV4-1|14|few|TRBJ1-5|TRBD1
ASSQDGQGSNQPQH
>TRBV9|13|-|TRBJ2-3|-
ASSVSAQPTDTQY
>TRBV6-5|13|-|TRBJ1-2|-
ASSYSPGPKHGYT
>TRBV12-3/TRBV12-4|11|many|TRBJ2-3|-
ASSLGHTDTQY
>TRBV5-1|14|few|TRBJ2-7|TRBD2
ASSPGLREAAHEQY
>TRBV12-3/TRBV12-4|12|-|TRBJ1-2|TRBD1
ASSSTGGTYGYT
>TRBV4-3|14|few|TRBJ2-5|-
ASSQELGGEGETQY
>TRBV19|13|-|TRBJ1-1|TRBD1
ASRIADRGQTEAF
>TRBV6-1|12|-|TRBJ2-1|-
ASSRLGRANEQF
>TRBV27|13|few|TRBJ2-7|TRBD2
ASSPGLAGYLEQY
>TRBV12-3/TRBV12-4|11|-|TRBJ1-2|-
ASSHGQSYGYT
>TRBV7-4|14|many|TRBJ2-1|TRBD2
ASSLQMASGSNEQF
>TRBV12-3/TRBV12-4|15|-|TRBJ2-3|-
ASSSPIGSGRRDTQY
>TRBV24-1|10|-|TRBJ2-7|-
ATSDLKGEQY
>TRBV4-1|12|-|TRBJ1-2|-
ASSQVQGLYGYT
>TRBV7-8|12|-|TRBJ2-2|-
ASSLVRNTRELF
>TRBV12-3/TRBV12-4|11|few|TRBJ1-1|TRBD1
ASSFRGAGGAF
>TRBV6-4|13|many|TRBJ2-1|TRBD2
ASSDSTSGYNEQF
>TRBV27|12|many|TRBJ2-2|TRBD2
ASSLLAGGGELF
>TRBV24-1|13|-|TRBJ2-1|TRBD2
ATSDSSGNYNEQF
>TRBV7-9|14|many|TRBJ2-2|TRBD1
ASSLRDRGNTGELF
>TRBV29-1|11|-|TRBJ2-4|TRBD2
SVGGRAKNIQY
>TRBV11-2|13|-|TRBJ2-1|-
ASSPRRSSYNEQF
>TRBV5-1|11|-|TRBJ1-2|-
ASSPRENYGYT
>TRBV20-1|12|few|TRBJ2-3|-
SARRGSYTDTQY
>TRBV2|13|many|TRBJ2-1|TRBD1
ASSWGQGALDEQF
>TRBV20-1|13|many|TRBJ2-1|TRBD2
SASLAGMMYNEQF
>TRBV3-1|13|few|TRBJ2-1|TRBD2
ASSIVASGSGEQF
>TRBV4-1|16|-|TRBJ2-1|-
ASSQMRGHERLGDEQF
>TRBV24-1|11|many|TRBJ2-5|-
ATSRGGSETQY